This TCR beta chain was recovered during a study of blood T cell repertoires in COVID-19 (dated by TCRdb to about 2020). Study-wide context: Samples covering the acute and convalescent phases of COVID-19 were provided by collaborators in the United States, Italy and Spain. The material from the prospective study consisted of cDNA or gDNA derived from T cells, B-cell-depleted T cells, or PBMCs. Deeply sampled blood TCRbeta repertoires from subjects exposed to, actively infected with, or recovered from COVID-19 were included in the dataset. The repertoires were released in a freely available public database intended as a resource for research on the immune response to SARS-CoV-2. Samples came from the ongoing ImmuneRACE study (first 160 participants) plus 1,254 subjects from 6 global collaborators. Nearly every sample came with metadata listing a de-identified subject ID, COVID-19 status, age in years and sex. Where available, HLA class I and class II types were taken from metadata supplied by the sample provider and were not determined by assay-based typing. The paper's findings and limits, for the study overall: How much clinical and demographic metadata was included differed by source and by participant, and the metadata was provided uncurated.

Comment on this clone: Its antigen specificity is not known. Base qualities are missing; no much larger clone stands one base away.

The immunoSEQ Assay, a bias-controlled multiplex PCR, was used to amplify TCRbeta CDR3 regions from genomic DNA. In the authors' own workflow: The number of nucleated cells in each sample was estimated from the amplification of reference gene primers within the assay. To quantify the absolute abundance of each unique TCRbeta CDR3 rearrangement, sequence reads were collapsed and filtered. For each sample, productive Simpson clonality was calculated by taking the square root of Simpson's diversity index across productive rearrangements. TCRdb stores this immuneACCESS table with in-frame sequences only. Part of the clones is absent; in the studies checked, under half of the shortfall reflects unresolved V genes, and no reason is known for the rest. The DNA was the basis for D and trimming; V, J and clone size are from that table. This sample comprises some 270,000 clones, around 86% of them detected only once. About 1.7% of the sample goes to the ten largest clones.

Participants in the prospective study were enrolled through a virtual design, were aged roughly 18 to 95 years, and lived in roughly 26 United States geographic areas. In the prospective study, participants were assigned to cohorts based on the clinical history participants reported in a screening survey and a study questionnaire. Recovered participants in ImmuneRACE Cohort 3 were defined as having two consecutive negative NP/OP PCR tests, clearance from a healthcare professional, or resolution of symptoms. In the prospective study, whole blood, serum and a nasopharyngeal or oropharyngeal swab were collected from each participant by mobile phlebotomists. Over a 2-month period, participants in the prospective study had the option of providing additional blood draws and questionnaires. Before DNA extraction, prospective study blood samples were shipped either frozen or at room temperature. V is cut by 2 bases and J by 1 base, and the space between the germline ends is 11 bases. CDR1 SQVTM and CDR2 ANQGSEA are derived from the germline V gene. The CDR3 numbers 15 residues from cysteine through phenylalanine. The sequence is cut down to CDR3 DNA, 45 bases in frame from base 1.

This receptor was identified in a woman in her forties who had recovered from COVID-19. This receptor chain uses TRBV29-1 and TRBJ2-2; TRBD2 is a possible D gene, resting on 6 matching bases. The sequencing input was PBMCs or T cells enriched from blood (not recorded which). The CDR3 in this case is CSVELGGRNTGELFF. The sequenced DNA: TGCAGCGTTGAATTGGGGGGTCGGAACACCGGGGAGCTGTTTTTT.